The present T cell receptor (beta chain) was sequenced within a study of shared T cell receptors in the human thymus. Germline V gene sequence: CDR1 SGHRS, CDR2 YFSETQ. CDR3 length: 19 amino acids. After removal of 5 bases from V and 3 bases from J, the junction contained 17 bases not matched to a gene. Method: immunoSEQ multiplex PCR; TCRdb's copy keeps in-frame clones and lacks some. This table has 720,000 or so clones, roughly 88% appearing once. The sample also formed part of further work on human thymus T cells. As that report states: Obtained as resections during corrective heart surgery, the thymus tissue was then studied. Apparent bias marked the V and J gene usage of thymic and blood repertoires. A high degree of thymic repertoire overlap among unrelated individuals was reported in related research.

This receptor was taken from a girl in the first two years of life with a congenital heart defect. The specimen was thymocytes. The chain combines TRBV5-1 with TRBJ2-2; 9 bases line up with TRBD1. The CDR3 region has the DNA TGCGCCAGCAGAGGGATCCCGGGACAGGGTCCGGGATACACCGGGGAGCTGTTTTTT. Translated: CASRGIPGQGPGYTGELFF.